This TCR beta chain was captured by sequencing in a study of blood T cell repertoires in COVID-19. The overall study: Acute and convalescent COVID-19 specimens originated in the United States, Italy and Spain.

Libraries were prepared by immunoSEQ multiplex PCR; TCRdb keeps only in-frame clonotypes and omits some of them. The repertoire has roughly 170,000 clones, 70% to 85% of them found once; the top ten carry roughly 7.1%. The CDR3 runs to 13 residues. Deletions cut 8 bases from V and 3 bases from J, with 9 bases between. Germline V gene sequence: CDR1 KGHDR, CDR2 SFDVKD. The chain employs TRBV24-1 and TRBJ2-2; weak D call: TRBD1 (6 bases). Material: peripheral blood. This clonotype was obtained from a human donor in a cohort sampled during active COVID-19. The CDR3 sequence is CATKDSDTGELFF. In DNA form, the CDR3 reads TGTGCCACCAAGGACAGTGACACCGGGGAGCTGTTTTTT.